Each of the 10 T cell receptor beta chains below was sequenced from the same sample in a study of CD4 and CD8 cells across lung adenocarcinoma regions. MiXCR, run by TCRdb on the PCR reads, gives a single entry per CDR3 protein. The sample has about 5,200 distinct CDR3 sequences, approximately 50% seen once. The sample comprised CD4+ T cells from the margin of a lung tumor. All receptors come from a male donor with lung adenocarcinoma. The CD4 and CD8 labels of this study may be unreliable.

The V and J genes are TRBV14 and TRBJ2-3; D possibly matches TRBD1 or TRBD2 (6 bases each). The better agreement between TRBJ2-7 and the DNA end casts doubt on the J call. Germline lookup yields CDR1 SGHDN and CDR2 FVKESK. The CDR3 has 18 amino acids. CDR3 bases: TGTGCCAGCAGCCAAGATGGGGCTGGGGGGCGTGGCCCAGATACGCAGTACTTC. Its translation: CASSQDGAGGRGPDTQYF.

This clonotype was seen a few times. V and J are TRBV6-2 or TRBV6-3 and TRBJ2-5, with D maybe TRBD2 (5 bases). The end of the DNA is better explained by TRBJ2-7, so the J call may be wrong. The CDR3 consists of 15 residues. Germline-derived CDR1 and CDR2 are MNHEY and SVGEGT. The CDR3 protein is CASSYSFGVRLEQYF. As DNA, the CDR3 is TGTGCCAGCAGTTACTCCTTCGGGGTAAGGCTCGAGCAGTACTTC.

By sample share, this clonotype is medium-sized. The J gene is TRBJ2-1, the V gene TRBV6-1; D might be TRBD2 (6 bases). Trimming took 6 bases from V and 10 from J, leaving 16 bases between them. The germline gives CDR1 MNHNS, CDR2 SASEGT. The length of the CDR3 is 13 residues. CDR3 region: CASRGGLVHEQFF. The DNA of the CDR3 is TGTGCCAGCAGGGGGGGACTCGTCCACGAGCAGTTCTTC.

By share of the sample, this clonotype is large. V is TRBV6-5 and J is TRBJ2-1, with TRBD1 matching 7 bases. J gave up 5 bases and V 5 bases, and 6 bases lay outside the gene matches. This CDR3 is built from 14 residues. Germline V gives CDR1 MNHEY, CDR2 SVGAGI. CDR3 sequence reads: CASSNGQDNNEQFF. CDR3 sequence (DNA): TGTGCCAGCAGTAACGGACAGGATAACAATGAGCAGTTCTTC.

This clonotype is medium-sized in the sample. The chain combines TRBV6-5 with TRBJ2-1; 8 bases are a match to TRBD1. The end of the DNA fits TRBJ2-5 better, so the J call may be wrong. This CDR3 spans 15 amino acids. Germline CDR1 is MNHEY and CDR2 is SVGAGI. This CDR3 is CASSSYDRGGETQYF. CDR3 in DNA: TGTGCCAGCAGTTCCTACGACAGGGGTGGGGAGACCCAGTACTTC.

The chain carries TRBV10-3 and TRBJ2-3, with 7 bases fitting TRBD2. V was pared by 7 bases and J by 6 bases, with 10 bases of the junction left unmatched. The CDR3 sequence is 14 residues long. The germline CDR1 and CDR2 sequences are ENHRY and SYGVKD. For the CDR3, the DNA is TGTGCCATCAAGAAAGCGGGGAGCGTGGATACGCAGTATTTT. It translates to CAIKKAGSVDTQYF.

A word on this clonotype: Compared with germline, one end of the junction differs, possibly owing to a read error. This rearrangement joins TRBV6-1 to TRBJ2-3, with D maybe TRBD2 (6 bases). Looked up from germline, CDR1 is MNHNS and CDR2 is SASEGT. There are 15 residues in the CDR3. The CDR3 is CASSEGRGGQNTQYF. Here the CDR3 DNA reads TGTGCCAGCAGTGAAGGTAGGGGAGGCCAAAATACGCAGTACTTT.

The chain carries TRBV6-1 and TRBJ2-7, with TRBD1 identical over 10 bases. The germline gives CDR1 MNHNS, CDR2 SASEGT. The CDR3 runs to 15 residues. Unmatched junction bases numbered 0, after V lost 1 base and J lost 0 bases. CDR3 bases: TGTGCCAGCAGTGAAGGGACAGGGGGCTCCTACGAGCAGTACTTC. Encoded protein: CASSEGTGGSYEQYF.

The V and J genes are TRBV6-1 and TRBJ2-7; D is unresolved. V was clipped by 0 bases and J by 0 bases, with 3 bases between them. This CDR3 is built from 13 residues. CDR1 and CDR2 (germline): MNHNS, SASEGT. This CDR3 is CASSEAVSYEQYF. CDR3 nucleotide sequence: TGTGCCAGCAGTGAAGCGGTCTCCTACGAGCAGTACTTC.

By frequency in the sample, this clonotype is large. This sequence joins TRBV6-5 and TRBJ1-2; 7 nucleotides agree with TRBD1. V lost 6 bases to trimming and J lost 4 bases; unmatched junction nucleotides: 8. The CDR3 has 14 amino acids. In germline, CDR1 is MNHEY, CDR2 SVGAGI. CDR3 coding DNA: TGTGCCAGCAGAACCGACAGGGACCCCTATGGCTACACCTTC. This gives the protein CASRTDRDPYGYTF.